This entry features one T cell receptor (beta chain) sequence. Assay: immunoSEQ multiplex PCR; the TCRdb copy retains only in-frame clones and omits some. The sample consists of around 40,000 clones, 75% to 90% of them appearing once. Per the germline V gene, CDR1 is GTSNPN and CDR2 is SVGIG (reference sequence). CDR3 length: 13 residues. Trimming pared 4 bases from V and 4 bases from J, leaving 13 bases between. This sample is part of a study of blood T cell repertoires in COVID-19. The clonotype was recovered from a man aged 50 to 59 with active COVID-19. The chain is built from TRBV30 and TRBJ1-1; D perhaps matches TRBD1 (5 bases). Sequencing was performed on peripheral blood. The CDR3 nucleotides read TGTGCCTGGAACAGGTTAGTTGGCACTGAAGCTTTCTTT. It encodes CAWNRLVGTEAFF.